This passage covers 2 T cell receptor beta chains from one sample sequenced in a study of shared clonotypes between healthy human individuals. Some clones are missing from TCRdb's copy, which holds only in-frame ones; the method was immunoSEQ multiplex PCR. The top ten hold around 12% of the sample, which has fewer than 700,000 clones, around three quarters seen once. The sequencing input was PBMCs. The receptors were gathered from a woman aged 35 to 49 in good health. Some clones in this sample may be carry-over from other donors' samples.

J is TRBJ2-3 and V is TRBV9, with D possibly being TRBD2 (5 bases). The CDR3 spans 14 residues. Germline V gene lookup returns CDR1 SGDLS and CDR2 YYNGEE. The V and J ends lost 4 bases and 0 bases respectively, with 9 bases between them. This CDR3 is CASSPRTSTDTQYF. Here the CDR3 DNA reads TGTGCCAGCAGCCCTCGGACTAGCACAGATACGCAGTATTTT.

V gene TRBV27 combines with J gene TRBJ1-5; no reliable D call. V shed 5 bases and J shed 7 bases, with 9 bases lying between them. CDR3 length equals 12 residues. Germline V gene lookup returns CDR1 MNHEY and CDR2 SMNVEV (reference sequence). The CDR3 loop is CASSGVGQPQHF. In nucleotides, the CDR3 is TGTGCCAGCAGTGGGGTTGGGCAGCCCCAGCATTTT.